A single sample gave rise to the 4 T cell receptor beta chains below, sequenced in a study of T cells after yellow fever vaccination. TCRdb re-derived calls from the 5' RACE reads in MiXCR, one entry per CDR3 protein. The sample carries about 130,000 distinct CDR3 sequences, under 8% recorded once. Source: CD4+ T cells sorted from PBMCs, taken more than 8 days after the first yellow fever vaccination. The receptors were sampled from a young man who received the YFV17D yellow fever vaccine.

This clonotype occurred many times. The CDR3 protein is CASNVEGGQSNEQFF. The DNA for the CDR3 is TGTGCCTCCAACGTGGAGGGGGGCCAGTCGAATGAGCAGTTCTTC. V gene TRBV7-2 combines with J gene TRBJ2-1, with D perhaps matching TRBD1 or TRBD2 (6 bases each). CDR1 and CDR2 (germline): SGHTA, FQGNSA. The V and J ends lost 11 bases and 7 bases respectively, with 24 bases between them. The CDR3 is 15 amino acids.

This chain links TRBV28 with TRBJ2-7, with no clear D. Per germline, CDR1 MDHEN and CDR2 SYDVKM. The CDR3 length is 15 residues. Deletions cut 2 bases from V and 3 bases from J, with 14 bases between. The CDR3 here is CASSLRALVFYEQYF. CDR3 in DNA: TGTGCCAGCAGTTTACGGGCTCTGGTGTTCTACGAGCAGTACTTC.

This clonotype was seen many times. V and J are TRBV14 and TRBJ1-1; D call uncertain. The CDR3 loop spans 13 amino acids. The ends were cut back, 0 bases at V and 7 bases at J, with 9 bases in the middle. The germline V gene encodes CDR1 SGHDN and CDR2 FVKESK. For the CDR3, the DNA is TGTGCCAGCAGCCAAGACAGAAAGTATGAAGCTTTCTTT. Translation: CASSQDRKYEAFF. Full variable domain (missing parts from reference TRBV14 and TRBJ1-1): EAGVTQFPSHSVIEKGQTVTLRCDPISGHDNLYWYRRVMGKEIKFLLHFVKESKQDESGMPNNRFLAERTGGTYSTLKVQPAELEDSGVYFCASSQDRKYEAFFGQGTRLTVV.

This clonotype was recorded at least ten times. For the CDR3, the DNA is TGTGCCAGCGGCGACAGGGATAGCTATGGCTACACCTTC. Its protein product is CASGDRDSYGYTF. The chain carries TRBV5-6 and TRBJ1-2; 7 bases fit TRBD1. The CDR3 extends over 13 amino acids. The germline V gene has CDR1 SGHDT and CDR2 YYEEEE. The trim removed 7 bases at V and 4 bases at J, leaving 7 bases unmatched.